This T cell receptor (beta chain) was profiled in a study of technical replicates of blood from several donors. This CDR3 spans 14 amino acids. The V gene end was trimmed by 4 bases and the J gene end by 6 bases; junction bases not matched to a gene: 5. Germline CDR1 MNHNS, CDR2 SASEGT. The data were produced by immunoSEQ multiplex PCR, yet TCRdb's version contains in-frame clones alone and is incomplete. The table has more than 75,000 clones, about 95% seen once. The gene calls are TRBV6-1 and TRBJ2-1; 8 positions match TRBD1. This TCR came from a human donor in good health. The sample taken for sequencing was T cells isolated from PBMCs. DNA for the CDR3: TGTGCCAGCAGTGCGGACAGGGACCTCAATGAGCAGTTCTTC. Its translation: CASSADRDLNEQFF.